A single sample gave rise to the 14 T cell receptor beta chains below, sequenced in a study of technical replicates of blood from a few donors. Some clones are missing from TCRdb's copy, which holds only in-frame ones; the method was immunoSEQ multiplex PCR. The sample shows 60,000 or so clones, approximately 87% of them seen only once. The sample taken for sequencing was PBMCs. These receptor sequences come from a human donor in good health. Some clones in this sample may be carry-over from other donors' samples.

The gene calls are TRBV5-6 and TRBJ2-5; 10 bases are shared with TRBD1. This CDR3 has 13 amino acids. Losses at the gene ends were 5 bases for V and 5 bases for J; bases not matched to a gene: 3. The germline gives CDR1 SGHDT, CDR2 YYEEEE. In DNA, the CDR3 is TGTGCCAGCAGGGGACAGGGGCCCGAGACCCAGTACTTC. As protein: CASRGQGPETQYF.

The chain uses TRBV11-2 and TRBJ1-2, with no clear D. The CDR3 has 15 residues. Germline CDR1 and CDR2: SGHAT and FQNNGV. Trimming stripped 8 bases from V and 3 bases from J, with 19 bases between. The CDR3 spells CASAPPGGEDYGYTF. The CDR3 DNA reads TGTGCCAGCGCTCCACCCGGAGGAGAAGACTATGGCTACACCTTC.

The rearrangement uses TRBV5-1 and TRBJ2-3; no clear D. Trimming removed 0 bases from V and 2 bases from J, with 7 bases in between. The germline CDR1 and CDR2 sequences are SGHRS and YFSETQ. This CDR3 is built from 14 residues. In DNA, the CDR3 is TGCGCCAGCAGCTTGGACTCATACACAGATACGCAGTATTTT. Its translation is CASSLDSYTDTQYF.

The rearrangement joins TRBV19 to TRBJ2-1, with D possibly TRBD2 on 6 matching bases. The CDR3 runs 15 residues. V dropped 6 bases and J dropped 0 bases, with 12 bases sitting between them. CDR1 LNHDA and CDR2 SQIVND come from the germline V gene (reference sequence). CDR3 region: CASRNSGPSYNEQFF. The CDR3 nucleotides are TGTGCCAGTAGAAATAGCGGCCCCTCCTACAATGAGCAGTTCTTC.

The chain recombines TRBV4-3 with TRBJ2-6, with D tentatively TRBD2 (6 bases). V gave up 4 bases and J gave up 0 bases, with 7 bases separating them. Germline-derived CDR1 and CDR2 are LGHNA and YSLEER. The CDR3 sequence is 15 residues long. DNA for the CDR3: TGCGCCAGCAGCCCGGGACTCTCTGGGGCCAACGTCCTGACTTTC. This encodes CASSPGLSGANVLTF.

V is TRBV7-6 and J is TRBJ1-4, with D possibly being TRBD1 (5 bases). CDR1 and CDR2 (germline): SGHVS, FNYEAQ. The CDR3 length is 13 residues. Trimming took 3 bases from V and 5 from J, leaving 7 bases between them. The CDR3 reads CASSLGGNEKLFF. CDR3 sequence (DNA): TGTGCCAGCAGCTTGGGGGGAAATGAAAAACTGTTTTTT.

J is TRBJ2-1 and V is TRBV7-2; 7 bases match TRBD2. The CDR3 contains 16 residues. Trimming removed 1 base from V and 3 bases from J; junction bases left unmatched: 6. Germline CDR1 SGHTA, CDR2 FQGNSA. DNA of the CDR3: TGTGCCAGCAGCTTAGATTGGGCGGGAGTCTACAATGAGCAGTTCTTC. Amino acids: CASSLDWAGVYNEQFF.

This clone was seen only once. For the CDR3, the DNA is TGTGCCAGCAGCCCAGATCCGTATACGCAGTATTTT. This gives the protein CASSPDPYTQYF. The chain has TRBV11-3 and TRBJ2-3; no clear D gene. Germline CDR1 is SGHNT and CDR2 is YENEEA. V was clipped by 5 bases and J by 7 bases, with 10 bases between them. This CDR3 has 12 amino acids.

This chain's CDR3 is CAWSVRPAAEQFF. The CDR3 bases are TGTGCCTGGAGTGTCCGACCAGCGGCCGAGCAGTTCTTC. The rearrangement links TRBV30 to TRBJ2-1; tentative D call: TRBD2 (5 bases). The germline V gene has CDR1 GTSNPN and CDR2 SVGIG (reference sequence). The CDR3 totals 13 residues. V gave up 0 bases and J gave up 10 bases, with 13 bases separating them.

The chain joins TRBV13 to TRBJ2-1, with D perhaps TRBD2 (6 bases). CDR1 and CDR2 (germline): PRHDT, FYEKMQ (reference sequence). The CDR3 is 18 amino acids. V shed 8 bases and J shed 0 bases, with 23 bases lying between them. CDR3: CASADGGGKSSSYNEQFF. The DNA for the CDR3 is TGTGCCAGCGCCGACGGAGGCGGGAAAAGTAGCTCCTACAATGAGCAGTTCTTC.

The chain has TRBV7-6 and TRBJ1-1; no clear D gene. Trimming shortened V by 3 bases and J by 5 bases, and 13 bases separated the two germline ends. CDR3 length: 14 amino acids. Germline CDR1 SGHVS, CDR2 FNYEAQ. The CDR3 sequence is CASSLRSRETEAFF. DNA of the CDR3: TGTGCCAGCAGCTTGAGGTCCCGTGAAACTGAAGCTTTCTTT.

This chain uses TRBV30 with TRBJ2-3, with 9 positions matching TRBD1. J gave up 2 bases and V 1 base, and 4 bases lay outside the gene matches. Germline V CDR1 and CDR2: GTSNPN, SVGIG (reference sequence). The CDR3 has 15 amino acids. CDR3 in amino acids: CAWSAGTGNTDTQYF. CDR3 bases: TGTGCCTGGAGTGCTGGGACAGGGAACACAGATACGCAGTATTTT. Supplemented by reference TRBV30 and TRBJ2-3, the full variable domain reads SQTIHQWPATLVQPVGSPLSLECTVEGTSNPNLYWYRQAAGRGLQLLFYSVGIGQISSEVPQNLSASRPQDRQFILSSKKLLLSDSGFYLCAWSAGTGNTDTQYFGPGTRLTVL.

The chain has TRBV4-1 and TRBJ2-3; the D gene is possibly TRBD1 (5 bases). This CDR3 spans 14 amino acids. Looked up from germline, CDR1 is MGHRA and CDR2 is YSYEKL. V dropped 2 bases and J dropped 3 bases, with 9 bases sitting between them. The CDR3 DNA is TGCGCCAGCAGCCAAAGGGGTTCTACAGATACGCAGTATTTT. It translates to CASSQRGSTDTQYF.

The chain links TRBV7-3 to TRBJ1-4, with 12 bases that match TRBD1. CDR1 is SGHTA and CDR2 is FQGTGA in the germline V gene. V lost 5 bases, J lost 8 bases, and 12 bases stayed unmatched. This CDR3 has 17 residues. CDR3 in amino acids: CASSILFGDRGREKLFF. In nucleotides, the CDR3 is TGTGCCAGCAGCATCCTTTTCGGGGACAGGGGGCGAGAAAAACTGTTTTTT.